The source of this TCR beta chain is a study of T-cell memory formation after mild COVID-19. One entry per CDR3 protein results from TCRdb running MiXCR on the 5' RACE reads. The data show 560,000 or so distinct CDR3 sequences, with around 15% seen just once and about 8.1% held by the top ten. This clonotype was seen at least ten times. This CDR3 comprises 15 residues. V lost 2 bases to trimming and J lost 2 bases, with 12 bases between them. Germline CDR1 MNHEY, CDR2 SVGAGI. The clonotype originates from an adult woman who had mild COVID-19 (a few samples of this study predate the infection). Cell type and time point are not known. Sequenced sample: PBMCs or a T cell subset sorted from them (not recorded which). The V call is TRBV6-5, the J call TRBJ2-5; a weak D match, TRBD1 (6 bases). The CDR3 DNA reads TGTGCCAGCAGTTACCAGGGGCGCGAACAAGAGACCCAGTACTTC. Translating it yields CASSYQGREQETQYF.